This T cell receptor beta chain was recovered during a study of cytomegalovirus exposure and HLA in healthy donors. These donors were members of the roughly 120-subject validation cohort, a group separate from the approximately 670-subject first cohort. Study conclusions and caveats: According to a subsequent analysis, TCR clusters identified in the first cohort showed a tendency to co-occur across the approximately 120 validation repertoires. In vitro checks showed that a few CMV-associated chains really do target CMV antigens. Among TCR beta chains, those listed as cytomegalovirus-associated numbered some 160.

Germline CDR1 and CDR2: LNHDA and SQIVND (reference sequence). Trimming cost V 2 bases and J 6 bases, with 4 bases left between them. The CDR3 runs to 12 residues. Note on this clone: Its antigen is unidentified.

Sequencing used immunoSEQ multiplex PCR; TCRdb keeps in-frame clones, though not all of them. The repertoire consists of 90,000 to 140,000 clones, with about 88% occurring once and the leading ten covering roughly 4%. Material: PBMCs. The J gene is TRBJ2-2, the V gene TRBV19; D unresolved. This TCR was sampled from a woman aged 18-35 years in good health and CMV-seropositive. The CDR3 DNA is TGTGCCAGTAGTATAATAGCCGGGGAGCTGTTTTTT. This encodes CASSIIAGELFF.